This T cell receptor beta chain was profiled in a study of CD8+ T cells in alopecia areata. Findings of the study overall: Normal skin contains resident alphabeta T cells, and these are also sequenced in scalp samples. Lesional tissue from the scalp (especially in alopecia totalis/universalis) showed higher clonality than normal scalp. Patients showed less clear TCR sequence sharing than mice, possibly partly because of HLA diversity.

PBMCs served as the source from which CD4+ and CD8+ T cells were sorted. The germline V and J ends were trimmed by 4 bases and 7 bases, with 16 bases remaining between them. Germline V gene lookup returns CDR1 SGHDN and CDR2 FVKESK. This CDR3 is built from 14 residues. Concerning this clone itself: Its antigen is unidentified.

It was cDNA, reverse transcribed from extracted RNA, that served as the sequencing template. Sequenced by immunoSEQ multiplex PCR; TCRdb stores in-frame clones only, minus some. Of 120,000 or so clones listed, 55% to 70% are singletons. This TCR derives from a human donor in good health. The specimen was CD4+ T cells sorted from blood. This chain links TRBV14 with TRBJ2-5, with TRBD2 as a possible D gene (5 bases). CDR3: CASSLQAVAGTQYF. In nucleotides, the CDR3 is TGTGCCAGCAGCCTTCAAGCGGTCGCCGGGACCCAGTACTTC.